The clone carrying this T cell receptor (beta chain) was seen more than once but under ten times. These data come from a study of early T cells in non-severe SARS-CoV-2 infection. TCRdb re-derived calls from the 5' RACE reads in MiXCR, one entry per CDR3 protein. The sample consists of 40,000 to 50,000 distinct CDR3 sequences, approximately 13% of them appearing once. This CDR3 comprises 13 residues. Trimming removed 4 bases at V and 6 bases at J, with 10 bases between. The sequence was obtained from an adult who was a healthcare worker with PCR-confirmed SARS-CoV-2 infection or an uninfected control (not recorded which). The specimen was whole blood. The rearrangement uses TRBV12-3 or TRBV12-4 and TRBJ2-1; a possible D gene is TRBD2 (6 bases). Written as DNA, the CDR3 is TGTGCCAGCAGTTCTCGGGGGATCAATGAGCAGTTCTTC. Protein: CASSSRGINEQFF.